This entry describes one T cell receptor beta chain. The data stem from a study of T cell changes during pregnancy in multiple sclerosis. Sequencing was performed with immunoSEQ multiplex PCR; in TCRdb, only in-frame clones are kept and a portion is missing. The table shows about 48,000 clones, with about nine tenths occurring only once. The input for sequencing was CD4+ T cells from peripheral blood mononuclear cells, taken in the third trimester of pregnancy. This receptor was identified in a female donor with multiple sclerosis, enrolled in a pregnancy study.

CDR3 sequence: CASSLSRTVPGNTIYF. The CDR3 DNA reads as TGTGCCAGCAGTCTAAGTCGAACCGTCCCGGGAAACACCATATATTTT. The rearrangement uses TRBV2 and TRBJ1-3; D not resolved. The CDR3 is 16 residues long. Germline-derived CDR1 and CDR2 are SNHLY and FYNNEI. V lost 5 bases, J lost 4 bases, and 18 bases lay in between. Drawing the rest from reference TRBV2 and TRBJ1-3, the complete variable domain is EPEVTQTPSHQVTQMGQEVILRCVPISNHLYFYWYRQILGQKVEFLVSFYNNEISEKSEIFDDQFSVERPDGSNFTLKIRSTKLEDSAMYFCASSLSRTVPGNTIYFGEGSWLTVV.